These 27 T cell receptor beta chains share one sample of origin, sequenced in a study of blood T cell repertoires in COVID-19. Data came from immunoSEQ multiplex PCR; TCRdb stores just in-frame clones and leaves some out. The data contain some 140,000 clones, roughly four fifths of them singletons. The sample was peripheral blood. Source of these receptors: a woman aged 80 or over with acute or convalescent COVID-19.

The gene calls are TRBV27 and TRBJ1-4; D uncertain. The V end was cut by 3 bases, the J end by 7 bases, with 12 bases between. CDR3 length: 14 amino acids. Germline V lookup: CDR1 MNHEY, CDR2 SMNVEV (reference sequence). The CDR3 nucleotides are TGTGCCAGCAGTTTCAGCCCCCCGGGTGAAAAACTGTTTTTT. This encodes CASSFSPPGEKLFF. The full variable domain, its missing parts supplied by reference TRBV27 and TRBJ1-4, is EAQVTQNPRYLITVTGKKLTVTCSQNMNHEYMSWYRQDPGLGLRQIYYSMNVEVTDKGDVPEGYKVSRKEKRNFPLILESPSPNQTSLYFCASSFSPPGEKLFFGSGTQLSVL.

J is TRBJ2-3 and V is TRBV4-2; TRBD2 matches at 8 bases. This CDR3 has 14 residues. CDR1 LGHNA and CDR2 YNFKEQ come from the germline V gene. Losses at the gene ends were 7 bases for V and 0 bases for J; bases not matched to a gene: 3. DNA for the CDR3: TGTGCCAGCACAGCGGGGGCTAGCACAGATACGCAGTATTTT. Translating it yields CASTAGASTDTQYF.

The DNA for the CDR3 is TGTGCCAGTAGTTGGACAGGGCTGAACACTGAAGCTTTCTTT. This gives the protein CASSWTGLNTEAFF. The rearrangement links TRBV19 to TRBJ1-1; 8 bases fit TRBD1. With 5 bases clipped from V and 0 bases from J, the junction kept 2 bases outside the gene matches. This CDR3 has 14 amino acids. CDR1 and CDR2 from the germline V gene are LNHDA and SQIVND (reference sequence).

This chain uses TRBV5-1 with TRBJ1-1; a weak D match, TRBD1 (5 bases). V lost 5 bases and J lost 4, with 15 bases in between. The CDR3 is 14 residues long. Looked up from germline, CDR1 is SGHRS and CDR2 is YFSETQ. The CDR3 region is CASSLERGGTEAFF. CDR3 in DNA: TGCGCCAGCAGTCTAGAAAGGGGAGGCACTGAAGCTTTCTTT.

The chain carries TRBV3-1 (or the pseudogene TRBV3-2) and TRBJ2-7; D call uncertain. This CDR3 has 13 residues. V was clipped by 4 bases and J by 6 bases, with 13 bases between them. The V gene's germline CDR1 is LGHDT and CDR2 YNNKEL (reference sequence). For the CDR3, the DNA is TGTGCCAGCAGCCCGACTGCTGTGAGCGAGCAGTACTTC. Its protein is CASSPTAVSEQYF.

A few counts support this clone. The chain uses TRBV5-1 and TRBJ2-2; 7 nucleotides match TRBD1. Per the germline V gene, CDR1 is SGHRS and CDR2 is YFSETQ. The CDR3 has 15 amino acids. The V gene end was trimmed by 0 bases and the J gene end by 2 bases; junction bases not matched to a gene: 1. Here the CDR3 DNA reads TGCGCCAGCAGCTTGGGAGGGGGCAACACCGGGGAGCTGTTTTTT. Its translation is CASSLGGGNTGELFF.

This clone has a single count. This chain links TRBV11-2 with TRBJ1-2; perhaps TRBD1 as D (6 bases). Trimming stripped 0 bases from V and 7 bases from J, with 15 bases between. The CDR3 sequence is 15 residues long. CDR1 is SGHAT and CDR2 is FQNNGV in the germline V gene. Here the CDR3 reads CASSLDRGGAGGYTF. The CDR3 nucleotides read TGTGCCAGCAGCTTAGATCGTGGGGGGGCAGGTGGCTACACCTTC.

The J gene is TRBJ2-1, the V gene TRBV5-4; TRBD2 matches at 8 bases. The J segment lost 9 bases and the V segment lost 4 bases, leaving 9 bases of the junction unmatched. Germline V gene lookup returns CDR1 SGHNT and CDR2 YYREEE (reference sequence). The CDR3 is 14 residues long. The CDR3 bases are TGTGCCAGCAGCGGGCGGCGGGGGGCAGGTGAGCAGTTCTTC. Its protein product is CASSGRRGAGEQFF.

This clone has just a few counts. The chain recombines TRBV15 with TRBJ1-4; D is ambiguous. Per the germline V gene, CDR1 is LNHNV and CDR2 is YYDKDF (reference sequence). The CDR3 consists of 15 residues. V dropped 1 base and J dropped 4 bases, with 10 bases sitting between them. The CDR3 is CATSRAPRGNEKLFF. The CDR3 region has the DNA TGTGCCACCAGCAGAGCGCCCCGGGGTAATGAAAAACTGTTTTTT.

This clone has just one count. This rearrangement joins TRBV18 to TRBJ2-3; TRBD2 matches 8 bases. J was trimmed by 0 bases and V by 3 bases; bases with no gene match: 8. The CDR3 consists of 17 residues. The germline V gene has CDR1 KGHSH and CDR2 LQKENI. CDR3 loop: CASSPNGGAPSTDTQYF. The CDR3 nucleotides read TGTGCCAGCTCACCCAACGGGGGGGCCCCCAGCACAGATACGCAGTATTTT.

The chain is built from TRBV6-2 or TRBV6-3 and TRBJ1-1; D is unclear. V shed 6 bases and J shed 6 bases, with 8 bases lying between them. The CDR3 totals 11 residues. Germline V gene lookup returns CDR1 MNHEY and CDR2 SVGEGT. The CDR3 protein is CASSPPAEAFF. As DNA, the CDR3 is TGTGCCAGCAGCCCTCCGGCTGAAGCTTTCTTT.

The chain couples TRBV10-3 to TRBJ2-7; TRBD1 might be the D (5 bases). Germline V CDR1 and CDR2: ENHRY, SYGVKD. Trimming cost V 4 bases and J 2 bases, with 12 bases left between them. This CDR3 has 14 amino acids. The CDR3 region has the DNA TGTGCCATCAGTGGCTCAGGGTCCGCCTACGAGCAGTACTTC. As protein: CAISGSGSAYEQYF.

The J gene is TRBJ2-3, the V gene TRBV2; D possibly corresponds to TRBD1 (6 bases). Trimming removed 6 bases from V and 6 bases from J, with 13 bases in between. The germline gives CDR1 SNHLY, CDR2 FYNNEI. This CDR3 has 13 amino acids. CDR3 bases: TGTGCCAGCAGCCCATCAGGGGAGGATACGCAGTATTTT. Translated: CASSPSGEDTQYF.

In the case of this clone: Sequence at one end of the junction differs from germline and may be a read error. V is TRBV19 and J is TRBJ1-3, with D tentatively TRBD1 (6 bases). There are 17 residues in the CDR3. CDR1 and CDR2 from the germline V gene are LNHDA and SQIVND (reference sequence). The CDR3 region has the DNA TGTGCCAGTAGTCTAGAAAGGACAGATCGCTGGGGAAACACCATATATTTT. Its protein product is CASSLERTDRWGNTIYF.

The rearrangement links TRBV9 to TRBJ1-1; 12 bases fit TRBD1. The germline V gene encodes CDR1 SGDLS and CDR2 YYNGEE. V shed 3 bases, J shed 3 bases, and the junction held 12 bases outside the gene matches. The CDR3 is 18 residues long. This chain's CDR3 is CASSDPRDRGLQDTEAFF. The CDR3 DNA reads as TGTGCCAGCAGCGACCCCCGGGACAGGGGGCTCCAGGACACTGAAGCTTTCTTT.

The CDR3 region has the DNA TGTGCCAGCAGCTTTACAGGGGTTGATGGCTACACCTTC. This sequence encodes CASSFTGVDGYTF. The genes are TRBV5-6 and TRBJ1-2; 7 bases fit TRBD1. V was clipped by 2 bases and J by 6 bases; unmatched bases: 4. The CDR3 is made up of 13 amino acids. Per the germline V gene, CDR1 is SGHDT and CDR2 is YYEEEE.

V is TRBV24-1 and J is TRBJ2-3, with 10 nucleotides matching TRBD2. J lost 0 bases, V lost 4 bases, and 15 bases had no gene match. Germline CDR1 is KGHDR and CDR2 is SFDVKD. This CDR3 contains 20 residues. The CDR3 coding sequence is TGTGCCACCAGTGAAACCCCCGGGACTAGCGCGGGAATTAGCACAGATACGCAGTATTTT. Encoded protein: CATSETPGTSAGISTDTQYF.

The genes are TRBV5-4 and TRBJ2-6; D may be TRBD1 (5 bases). CDR3 length equals 15 residues. Trimming took off 0 bases at V and 2 bases at J, with 6 bases between the two ends. The germline CDR1 and CDR2 sequences are SGHNT and YYREEE (reference sequence). CDR3 loop: CASSLGRAGANVLTF. DNA of the CDR3: TGTGCCAGCAGCTTGGGCAGGGCTGGGGCCAACGTCCTGACTTTC.

The chain combines TRBV7-9 with TRBJ2-2; possible D gene TRBD1, 6 bases. There are 15 residues in the CDR3. V lost 5 bases and J 7 bases, leaving 17 bases between the germline ends. Germline V lookup: CDR1 SEHNR, CDR2 FQNEAQ (reference sequence). For the CDR3, the DNA is TGTGCCAGCAGCCCGTCCCCCGCAGGGGTCGGGGAGCTGTTTTTT. Residues: CASSPSPAGVGELFF.

This chain connects TRBV7-9 to TRBJ1-5; 7 bases are a match to TRBD1. Germline CDR1 SEHNR, CDR2 FQNEAQ (reference sequence). Trimming cost V 3 bases and J 0 bases; bases outside gene matches: 2. The CDR3 is 15 residues long. This chain's CDR3 is CASSLDRLSNQPQHF. Written as DNA, the CDR3 is TGTGCCAGCAGCTTGGACAGGCTTAGCAATCAGCCCCAGCATTTT.

This chain joins TRBV4-2 and TRBJ1-2; D gene ambiguous. The CDR3 sequence is 13 residues long. With 4 bases removed from V and 6 bases from J, the gap between germline ends came to 12 bases. From germline, CDR1 is LGHNA and CDR2 YNFKEQ. The CDR3 bases are TGTGCCAGCAGCCGGGGAGGTCTGGATGGCTACACCTTC. Encoded protein: CASSRGGLDGYTF.

This clone was detected a few times. The chain is built from TRBV7-9 and TRBJ1-2; D remains ambiguous. The germline gives CDR1 SEHNR, CDR2 FQNEAQ (reference sequence). There are 13 residues in the CDR3. Trimming stripped 1 base from V and 8 bases from J, with 11 bases between. Written as DNA, the CDR3 is TGTGCCAGCAGCTTAGAGACACTCGAGGGCTACACCTTC. Translation: CASSLETLEGYTF.

This clone was seen a single time. The chain employs TRBV24-1 and TRBJ2-2, with TRBD1 as a possible D gene (5 bases). This CDR3 contains 13 residues. Per germline, CDR1 KGHDR and CDR2 SFDVKD. V shed 4 bases and J shed 5 bases, with 7 bases lying between them. For the CDR3, the DNA is TGTGCCACCAGTGAGCCAGGGACCGGGGAGCTGTTTTTT. It translates to CATSEPGTGELFF.

This chain joins TRBV6-2 or TRBV6-3 and TRBJ1-1, with D perhaps matching TRBD1 (5 bases). This CDR3 is 14 amino acids long. Trimming took 4 bases from V and 1 from J, leaving 10 bases between them. The germline CDR1 and CDR2 sequences are MNHEY and SVGEGT. CDR3: CASSLTTGNTEAFF. CDR3 nucleotide sequence: TGTGCCAGCAGTTTGACCACAGGGAACACTGAAGCTTTCTTT.

This rearrangement joins TRBV5-6 to TRBJ1-4; 7 positions match TRBD1. This CDR3 has 14 residues. J was trimmed by 8 bases and V by 3 bases; bases with no gene match: 7. The germline gives CDR1 SGHDT, CDR2 YYEEEE. The CDR3 nucleotides are TGTGCCAGCAGCTGGGGGGACAGCAGGGAAAAACTGTTTTTT. Protein: CASSWGDSREKLFF.

The chain recombines TRBV5-4 with TRBJ1-1; D is perhaps TRBD1 (6 bases). CDR3 length: 14 residues. CDR1 and CDR2 from the germline V gene are SGHNT and YYREEE (reference sequence). Between the trimmed V and J ends, which lost 2 bases and 9 bases, there was a span of 17 bases. The chain's CDR3 is CASSFRQDNPQAFF. The CDR3 bases are TGTGCCAGCAGCTTTAGACAGGACAACCCCCAAGCTTTCTTT.

The genes are TRBV30 and TRBJ1-6, with unresolved D. From germline, CDR1 is GTSNPN and CDR2 SVGIG (reference sequence). Trimming took off 2 bases at V and 5 bases at J, with 16 bases between the two ends. This CDR3 has 16 residues. The CDR3 loop is CAWSPRLGPHNSPLHF. In nucleotides, the CDR3 is TGTGCCTGGAGTCCCCGGCTTGGGCCCCATAATTCACCCCTCCACTTT.